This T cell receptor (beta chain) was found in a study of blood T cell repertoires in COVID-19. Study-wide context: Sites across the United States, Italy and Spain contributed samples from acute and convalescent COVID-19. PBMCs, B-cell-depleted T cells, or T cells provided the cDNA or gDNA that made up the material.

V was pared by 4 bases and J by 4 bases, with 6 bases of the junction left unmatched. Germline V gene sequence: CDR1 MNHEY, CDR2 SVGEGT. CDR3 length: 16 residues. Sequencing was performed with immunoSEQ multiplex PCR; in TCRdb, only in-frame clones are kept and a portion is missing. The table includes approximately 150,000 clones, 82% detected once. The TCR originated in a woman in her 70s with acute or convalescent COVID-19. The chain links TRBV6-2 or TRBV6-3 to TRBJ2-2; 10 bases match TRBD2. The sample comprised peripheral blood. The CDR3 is CASSFGLAEVTGELFF. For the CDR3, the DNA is TGTGCCAGCAGTTTTGGACTAGCGGAGGTCACCGGGGAGCTGTTTTTT.